A single sample is the source of the 15 T cell receptor beta chains below, sequenced in a study of beta chain features in type 1 diabetes. The investigators reverse transcribed all of the isolated RNA, so they sequenced expressed TCRB transcripts. TCRdb keeps only in-frame clones here, not all; method: immunoSEQ multiplex PCR. Of about 320,000 clones in the sample, 12% to 15% are singletons; the top ten hold about 6.6%. The specimen sequenced was central memory CD4+ T cells from blood. The origin of the receptors is a man under 40 in good health.

This clone appeared once. The J gene is TRBJ2-3, the V gene TRBV5-1; TRBD2 matches at 8 bases. Trimming took 0 bases from V and 0 from J; bases not matched to a gene: 3. Germline assignment: CDR1 SGHRS and CDR2 YFSETQ. This CDR3 spans 16 amino acids. The CDR3 spells CASSLGASGSTDTQYF. The CDR3 coding sequence is TGCGCCAGCAGCTTGGGGGCTAGCGGGAGCACAGATACGCAGTATTTT.

This clone was picked up a small number of times. This chain links TRBV7-8 with TRBJ2-5; D is uncertain. Germline V lookup: CDR1 SGHVS, CDR2 FQNEAQ. The CDR3 sequence is 13 residues long. V shed 4 bases and J shed 4 bases, with 10 bases lying between them. The CDR3, as DNA: TGTGCCAGCAGCTCTGCCCCTACAGAGACCCAGTACTTC. It translates to CASSSAPTETQYF.

In its sample, this clone was seen a few times. The chain has TRBV5-5 and TRBJ1-5, with D unclear. CDR1 and CDR2 from the germline V gene are SGHKS and YYEKEE (reference sequence). Trimming removed 0 bases at V and 7 bases at J, with 14 bases between. This CDR3 contains 15 residues. CDR3 coding DNA: TGTGCCAGCAGCTTGGATCGGGCTCCGGTACAGCCCCAGCATTTT. Protein product: CASSLDRAPVQPQHF.

This clone was counted only a few times. The rearrangement links TRBV7-2 to TRBJ2-3; D unclear. V was shortened by 5 bases and J by 3 bases, with 12 bases between the two germline ends. The CDR3 loop spans 14 amino acids. The germline V gene encodes CDR1 SGHTA and CDR2 FQGNSA. The CDR3 is CASSPGSATDTQYF. CDR3 coding DNA: TGTGCCAGCAGCCCCGGGTCCGCGACAGATACGCAGTATTTT.

This clone showed up many times. The chain carries TRBV14 and TRBJ1-2; D is undetermined. The CDR3 sequence is 15 residues long. Germline V gives CDR1 SGHDN, CDR2 FVKESK. V lost 1 base and J lost 5, with 14 bases in between. The CDR3: CASSQAGPSMYGYTF. CDR3 DNA sequence: TGTGCCAGCAGCCAAGCGGGCCCATCGATGTATGGCTACACCTTC.

This clone was seen a handful of times. V is TRBV6-6 and J is TRBJ2-1; no clear D gene. From germline, CDR1 is MNHNY and CDR2 SVGAGI (reference sequence). Deletions cut 5 bases from V and 6 bases from J, with 14 bases between. The CDR3 length is 14 residues. The CDR3 sequence: CASSPPDYANEQFF. CDR3 coding DNA: TGTGCCAGCAGTCCCCCCGATTATGCCAATGAGCAGTTCTTC.

This clone was counted only a few times. V is TRBV10-3 and J is TRBJ2-1, with a possible D match to TRBD1 (5 bases). CDR1 and CDR2 from the germline V gene are ENHRY and SYGVKD. Deletions cut 7 bases from V and 6 bases from J, with 13 bases between. The CDR3 contains 13 residues. CDR3 coding DNA: TGTGCCATCATGTCCAGGGAAGTCAATGAGCAGTTCTTC. This translates into CAIMSREVNEQFF.

In this sample, this clone turned up a few times. The chain combines TRBV29-1 with TRBJ1-1, with a possible D match to TRBD1 (5 bases). Trimming took off 6 bases at V and 1 base at J, with 24 bases between the two ends. Germline V gene sequence: CDR1 SQVTM, CDR2 ANQGSEA. CDR3 length equals 17 residues. CDR3 nucleotide sequence: TGCAGCGTGGGGGGACGACGAGTAGGGGAAGGGAACACTGAAGCTTTCTTT. Translation gives CSVGGRRVGEGNTEAFF.

This chain joins TRBV21-1 and TRBJ2-2. TRBV21-1 is a recognized pseudogene. The CDR3 spans 12 residues. CDR3 residues: CASREQTGELFF. CDR3 sequence (DNA): TGTGCCAGCAGAGAGCAGACCGGGGAGCTGTTTTTT.

The chain employs TRBV19 and TRBJ2-7; D is unclear. CDR3 length: 14 amino acids. V lost 0 bases to trimming and J lost 1 base, with 7 bases between them. Germline V gene lookup returns CDR1 LNHDA and CDR2 SQIVND (reference sequence). CDR3 sequence: CASSIEGRSYEQYF. The CDR3, as DNA: TGTGCCAGTAGTATAGAAGGCCGATCCTACGAGCAGTACTTC.

This clone was found a few times. The chain uses TRBV1 and TRBJ2-7; TRBD2 is the table's D call, not checked against the DNA. TRBV1 is classified as a pseudogene. The CDR3 runs 16 residues. The CDR3 DNA follows: TGCACCAGCAGCCCTCTCCGCCTAGCAGACTGCTACGAGCAGTACGTC. Amino acids: CTSSPLRLADCYEQYV.

Only a few counts were recorded for this clone. This chain connects TRBV14 to TRBJ2-3; D is unresolved. Trimming shortened V by 1 base and J by 4 bases, and 6 bases separated the two germline ends. This CDR3 region has 13 residues. Germline loops: CDR1 SGHDN, CDR2 FVKESK. The CDR3 sequence is CASSQGQADTQYF. The DNA for the CDR3 is TGTGCCAGCAGCCAAGGTCAGGCAGATACGCAGTATTTT.

This chain links TRBV11-2 with TRBJ1-1, with 8 bases aligning to TRBD1. Losses at the gene ends were 2 bases for V and 0 bases for J; bases not matched to a gene: 2. CDR3 size: 15 residues. CDR1 is SGHAT and CDR2 is FQNNGV in the germline V gene. CDR3 DNA: TGTGCCAGCAGCTTAAGGGGACAGGTGAACACTGAAGCTTTCTTT. Protein sequence: CASSLRGQVNTEAFF.

Worth noting for this clone: The CDR3 end shows no conserved phenylalanine or tryptophan, and so a read error is likely. It is unclear where the CDR3 begins or ends on the DNA, so no DNA is shown, and the CDR3 is as TCRdb lists it. The V and J genes are TRBV11-2 and TRBJ1-2. The germline gives CDR1 SGHAT, CDR2 FQNNGV. The CDR3 has 12 amino acids, counting both end residues. This chain's CDR3 is CASSEIVGGPTL.

This clone was observed a handful of times. The gene calls are TRBV30 and TRBJ1-4, with 9 bases that match TRBD1. Germline V lookup: CDR1 GTSNPN, CDR2 SVGIG (reference sequence). The CDR3 loop spans 14 amino acids. Trimming at V came to 1 base and at J to 7 bases, leaving 4 bases not matched to a gene. The CDR3: CAWSDDRGGEKLFF. The CDR3 coding sequence is TGTGCCTGGAGTGATGACAGGGGGGGTGAAAAACTGTTTTTT.